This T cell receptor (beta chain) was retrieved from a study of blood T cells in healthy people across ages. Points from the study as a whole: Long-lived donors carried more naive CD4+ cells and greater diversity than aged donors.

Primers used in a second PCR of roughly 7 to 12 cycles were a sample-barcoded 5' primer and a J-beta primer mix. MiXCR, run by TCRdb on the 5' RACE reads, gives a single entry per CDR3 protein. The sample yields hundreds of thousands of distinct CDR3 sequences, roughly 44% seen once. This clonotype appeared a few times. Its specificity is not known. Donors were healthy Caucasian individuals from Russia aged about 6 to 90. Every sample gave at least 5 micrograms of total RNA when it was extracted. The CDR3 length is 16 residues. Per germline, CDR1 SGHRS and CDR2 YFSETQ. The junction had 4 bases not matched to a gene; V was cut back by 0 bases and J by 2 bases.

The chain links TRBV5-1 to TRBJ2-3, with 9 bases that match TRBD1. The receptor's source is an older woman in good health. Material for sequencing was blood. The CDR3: CASSLGQGGDTDTQYF. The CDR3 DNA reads TGCGCCAGCAGCTTGGGACAGGGGGGGGACACAGATACGCAGTATTTT.